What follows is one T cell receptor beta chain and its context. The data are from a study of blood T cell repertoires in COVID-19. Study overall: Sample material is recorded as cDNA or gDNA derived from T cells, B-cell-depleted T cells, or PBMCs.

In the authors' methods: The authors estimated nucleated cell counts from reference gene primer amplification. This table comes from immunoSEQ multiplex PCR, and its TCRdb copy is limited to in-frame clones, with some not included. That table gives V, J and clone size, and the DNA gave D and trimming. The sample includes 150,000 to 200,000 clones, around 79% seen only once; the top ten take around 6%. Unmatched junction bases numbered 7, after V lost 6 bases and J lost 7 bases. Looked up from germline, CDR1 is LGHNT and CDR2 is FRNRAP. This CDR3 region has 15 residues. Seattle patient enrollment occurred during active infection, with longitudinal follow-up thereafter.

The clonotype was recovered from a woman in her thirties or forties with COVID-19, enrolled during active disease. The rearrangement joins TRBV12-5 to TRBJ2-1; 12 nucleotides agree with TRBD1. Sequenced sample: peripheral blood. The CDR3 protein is CASGPPGQGANEQFF. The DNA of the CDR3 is TGTGCTAGTGGGCCTCCGGGACAGGGGGCTAATGAGCAGTTCTTC.